This TCR beta chain appears in the sequencing data of a study of T-cell memory formation after mild COVID-19. Study-wide points: CD8+ contracting clones occupied EMRA, while CD4+ ones occupied mainly CM and EM. In second-wave clones peaking day 37, SARS-CoV-2 specificity remained unconfirmed.

About this clonotype: Its antigen is not identified.

TCRdb recomputed calls from the 5' RACE reads with MiXCR, one row per CDR3 protein. The repertoire has some 200,000 distinct CDR3 sequences, about 9.2% of them found once; the top ten carry about 3.8%. Per germline, CDR1 DFQATT and CDR2 SNEGSKA (reference sequence). The CDR3 extends over 13 amino acids. Between the trimmed V and J ends, which lost 6 bases and 5 bases, there was a span of 16 bases. Sample: PBMCs or a T cell subset sorted from them (not recorded which). This sequence was found in a man aged 18 to 30 who had mild COVID-19 (a few samples of this study predate the infection). Cell type and time point are not known. The rearrangement links TRBV20-1 to TRBJ1-1; D is ambiguous. The CDR3 nucleotides are TGCAGTGCCCGGACCCTTGTGGGGACTGAAGCTTTCTTT. Amino acid sequence: CSARTLVGTEAFF.